The table lists the clone carrying this T cell receptor (beta chain) with a count of one. Primers included in the PCR were 60 Vbeta and 13 Jbeta primers. The protocol was immunoSEQ multiplex PCR, while the TCRdb copy is restricted to in-frame clones and leaves out a portion. Altogether about 140,000 clones are present, approximately 78% being singletons, with the ten largest covering approximately 3.2%. Germline loops: CDR1 MGHRA, CDR2 YSYEKL. This CDR3 contains 16 residues. Trimming removed 1 base from V and 2 bases from J, with 12 bases in between. This record belongs to a study of cytomegalovirus exposure and HLA in healthy donors.

The sequence came from a man between 18 and 29 years old in good health and CMV-seropositive. V usage is TRBV4-1 and J usage is TRBJ1-3, with D maybe TRBD1 (5 bases). Sequenced: PBMCs. The CDR3 reads CASSQVRGAAGNTIYF. The CDR3, as DNA: TGCGCCAGCAGCCAAGTCCGCGGGGCTGCTGGAAACACCATATATTTT.